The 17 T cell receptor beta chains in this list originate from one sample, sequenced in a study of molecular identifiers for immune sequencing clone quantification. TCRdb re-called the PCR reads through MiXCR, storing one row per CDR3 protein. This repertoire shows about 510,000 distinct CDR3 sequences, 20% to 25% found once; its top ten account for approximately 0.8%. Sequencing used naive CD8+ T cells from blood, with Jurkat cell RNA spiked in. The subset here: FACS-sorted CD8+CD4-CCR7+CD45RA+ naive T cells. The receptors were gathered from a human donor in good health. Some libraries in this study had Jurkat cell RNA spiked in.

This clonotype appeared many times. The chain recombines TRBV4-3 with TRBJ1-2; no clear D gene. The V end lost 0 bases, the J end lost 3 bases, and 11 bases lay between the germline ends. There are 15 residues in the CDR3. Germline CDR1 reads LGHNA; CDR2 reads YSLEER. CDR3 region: CASSQEPGYHYGYTF. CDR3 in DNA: TGCGCCAGCAGCCAAGAACCAGGATACCACTATGGCTACACCTTC.

The chain's CDR3 is CASRRLAGGTRTGELFF. CDR3 bases: TGTGCCAGCAGACGACTAGCGGGAGGAACGAGGACCGGGGAGCTGTTTTTT. This chain joins TRBV6-2 or TRBV6-3 and TRBJ2-2; 13 bases align to TRBD2. CDR1 and CDR2 from the germline V gene are MNHEY and SVGEGT. This CDR3 contains 17 residues. Trimming at V came to 6 bases and at J to 5 bases, leaving 9 bases not matched to a gene.

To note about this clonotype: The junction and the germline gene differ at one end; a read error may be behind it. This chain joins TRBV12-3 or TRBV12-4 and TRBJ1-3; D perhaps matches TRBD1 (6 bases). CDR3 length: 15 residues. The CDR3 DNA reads TGTGCCAGCAGCGATACCGGGACAAGTGGAAACGCCATATATTTT. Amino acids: CASSDTGTSGNAIYF.

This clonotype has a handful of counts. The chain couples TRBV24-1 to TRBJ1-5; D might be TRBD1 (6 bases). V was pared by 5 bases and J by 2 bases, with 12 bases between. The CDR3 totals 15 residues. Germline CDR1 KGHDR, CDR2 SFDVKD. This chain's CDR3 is CATSGRGRGNQPQHF. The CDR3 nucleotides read TGTGCCACCAGTGGCAGGGGCAGAGGCAATCAGCCCCAGCATTTT.

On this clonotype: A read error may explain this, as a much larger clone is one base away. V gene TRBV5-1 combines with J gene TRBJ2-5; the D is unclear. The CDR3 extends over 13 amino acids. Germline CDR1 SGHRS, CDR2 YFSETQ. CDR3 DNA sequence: TGCGCCAGCAGCGACCGACGGCAAGGGACCCAGTACTTC. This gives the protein CASSDRRQGTQYF.

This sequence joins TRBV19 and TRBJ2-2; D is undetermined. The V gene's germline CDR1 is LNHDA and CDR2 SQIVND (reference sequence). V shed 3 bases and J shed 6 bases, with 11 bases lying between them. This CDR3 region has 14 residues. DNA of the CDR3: TGTGCCAGTAGTATCCGGGTTTCAGCCGGGGAGCTGTTTTTT. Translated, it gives CASSIRVSAGELFF.

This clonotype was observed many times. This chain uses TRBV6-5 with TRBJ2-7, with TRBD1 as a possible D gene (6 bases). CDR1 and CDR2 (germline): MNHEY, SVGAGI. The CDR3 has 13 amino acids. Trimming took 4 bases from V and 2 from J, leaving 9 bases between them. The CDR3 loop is CASSWDIAYEQYF. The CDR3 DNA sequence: TGTGCCAGCAGTTGGGACATAGCCTACGAGCAGTACTTC.

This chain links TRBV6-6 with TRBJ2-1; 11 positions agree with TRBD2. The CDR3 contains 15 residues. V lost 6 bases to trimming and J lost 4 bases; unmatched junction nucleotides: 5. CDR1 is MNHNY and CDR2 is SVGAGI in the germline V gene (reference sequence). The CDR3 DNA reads TGTGCCAGCAGGACTAGCGGGGCCTTTTACAATGAGCAGTTCTTC. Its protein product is CASRTSGAFYNEQFF.

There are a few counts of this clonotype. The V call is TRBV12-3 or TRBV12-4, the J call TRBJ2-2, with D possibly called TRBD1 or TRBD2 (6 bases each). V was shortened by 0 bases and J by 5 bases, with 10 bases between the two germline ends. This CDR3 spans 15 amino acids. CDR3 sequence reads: CASSLAGGGTGELFF. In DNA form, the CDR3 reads TGTGCCAGCAGTTTAGCGGGGGGCGGTACCGGGGAGCTGTTTTTT.

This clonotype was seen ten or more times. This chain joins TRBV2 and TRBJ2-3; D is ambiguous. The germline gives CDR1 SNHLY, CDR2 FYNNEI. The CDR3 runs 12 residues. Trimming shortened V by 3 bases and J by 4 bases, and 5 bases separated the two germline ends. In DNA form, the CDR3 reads TGTGCCAGCAGTGATCGGGCAGATACGCAGTATTTT. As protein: CASSDRADTQYF.

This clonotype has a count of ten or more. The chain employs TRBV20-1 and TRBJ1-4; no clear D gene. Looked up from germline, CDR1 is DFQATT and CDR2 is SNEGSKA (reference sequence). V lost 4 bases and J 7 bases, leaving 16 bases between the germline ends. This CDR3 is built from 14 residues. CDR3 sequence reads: CSANYETVGEKLFF. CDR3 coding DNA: TGCAGTGCTAATTATGAGACGGTTGGTGAAAAACTGTTTTTT.

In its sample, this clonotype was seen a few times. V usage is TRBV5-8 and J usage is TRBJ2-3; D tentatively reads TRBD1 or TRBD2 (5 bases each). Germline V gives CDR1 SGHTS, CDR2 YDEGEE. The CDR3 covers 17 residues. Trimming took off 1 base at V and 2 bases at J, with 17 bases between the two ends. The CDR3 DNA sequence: TGTGCCAGCAGCTTGATTGGGACGCCCACCAACACAGATACGCAGTATTTT. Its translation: CASSLIGTPTNTDTQYF. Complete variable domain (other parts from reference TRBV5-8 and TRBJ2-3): EAGVTQSPTHLIKTRGQQATLRCSPISGHTSVYWYQQALGLGLQFLLWYDEGEERNRGNFPPRFSGRQFPNYSSELNVNALELEDSALYLCASSLIGTPTNTDTQYFGPGTRLTVL.

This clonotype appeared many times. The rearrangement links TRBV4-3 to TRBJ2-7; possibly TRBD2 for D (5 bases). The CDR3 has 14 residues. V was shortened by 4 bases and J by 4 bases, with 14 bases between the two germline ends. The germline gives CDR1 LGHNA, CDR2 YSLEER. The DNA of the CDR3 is TGCGCCAGCAGCCCCGCCCTGGAGGAGTACGAGCAGTACTTC. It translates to CASSPALEEYEQYF.

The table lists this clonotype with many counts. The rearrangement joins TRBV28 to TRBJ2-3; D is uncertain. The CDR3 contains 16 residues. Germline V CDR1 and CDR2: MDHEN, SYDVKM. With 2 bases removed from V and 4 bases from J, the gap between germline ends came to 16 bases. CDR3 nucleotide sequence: TGTGCCAGCAGTTTAATTGCCGGAGTCCAGCCAGATACGCAGTATTTT. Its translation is CASSLIAGVQPDTQYF.

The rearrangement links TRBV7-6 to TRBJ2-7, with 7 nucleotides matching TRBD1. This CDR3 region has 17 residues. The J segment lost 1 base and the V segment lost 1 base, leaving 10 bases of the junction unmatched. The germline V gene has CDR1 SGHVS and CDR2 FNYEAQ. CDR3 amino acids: CASSLGGDSIVSYEQYF. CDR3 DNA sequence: TGTGCCAGCAGCTTAGGTGGGGACAGTATTGTTTCCTACGAGCAGTACTTC. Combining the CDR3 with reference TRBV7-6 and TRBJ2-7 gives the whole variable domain GAGVSQSPRYKVTKRGQDVALRCDPISGHVSLYWYRQALGQGPEFLTYFNYEAQQDKSGLPNDRFSAERPEGSISTLTIQRTEQRDSAMYRCASSLGGDSIVSYEQYFGPGTRLTVT.

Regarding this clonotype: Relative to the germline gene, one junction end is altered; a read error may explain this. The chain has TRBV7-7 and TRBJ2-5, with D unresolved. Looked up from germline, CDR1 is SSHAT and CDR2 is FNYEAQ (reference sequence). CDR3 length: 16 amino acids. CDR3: CASSQEYTGSQETQYF. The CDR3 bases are TGTGCTAGCAGCCAAGAATACACCGGGTCCCAAGAGACCCAGTACTTC.

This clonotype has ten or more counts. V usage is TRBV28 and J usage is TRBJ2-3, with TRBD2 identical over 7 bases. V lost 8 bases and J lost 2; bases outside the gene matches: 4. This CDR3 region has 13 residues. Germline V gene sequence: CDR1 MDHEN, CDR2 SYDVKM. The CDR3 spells CASGGDPTDTQYF. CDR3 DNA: TGTGCCAGCGGGGGGGACCCCACAGATACGCAGTATTTT.